This TCR beta chain emerged from a study of blood T cell repertoires in COVID-19. About the research overall: T cells, B-cell-depleted T cells, or PBMCs provided the cDNA or gDNA that served as material.

Authors' processing steps: Estimation of nucleated cell counts was performed using reference gene primer amplification. This table comes from immunoSEQ multiplex PCR, and its TCRdb copy is limited to in-frame clones, with some not included. V and J calls and clone size are given by that table; D and trimming were obtained from the DNA. This table has a few hundred thousand clones, 80% to 85% appearing once. The study drew participants aged about 18 to 95 years from around 24 US areas. The recovered donors of Cohort 3 showed two negative PCRs, clearance, or symptom resolution. This sequence originates from a woman aged 45-65 years who had recovered from COVID-19. Specimen: PBMCs or T cells enriched from blood (not recorded which).

The CDR3 bases are TGTGCCAGCAGCGTAGCGACTAGCGGGAGCGGCGACAATGAGCAGTTCTTC. Amino acid sequence: CASSVATSGSGDNEQFF. This chain links TRBV9 with TRBJ2-1; 12 positions agree with TRBD2. V lost 0 bases, J lost 5 bases, and 6 bases stayed unmatched. Germline V gene data show CDR1 as SGDLS and CDR2 as YYNGEE. The CDR3 has 17 residues.